The sequence of this T cell receptor (beta chain) was determined in a study of CD8 T cells in ankylosing spondylitis. Quantitative 5'-RACE with molecular barcodes produced the TCR beta libraries. TCRdb redid the calling of the 5' RACE reads with MiXCR, one entry per CDR3 protein. Of 200,000 to 250,000 distinct CDR3 sequences in the sample, roughly 32% were seen once. The germline V gene has CDR1 ENHRY and CDR2 SYGVKD. The ends lost 5 bases at V and 1 base at J; junction bases unmatched: 13. CDR3 length equals 17 residues. In the case of this clonotype: As yet, its antigen is unknown.

Study findings and constraints: A TCR beta motif of roughly eight highly homologous variants seemed to mark ankylosing spondylitis blood. Disease-associated clones were reportedly significantly overrepresented in matched ankylosing spondylitis synovial fluid. Some of the motif variants had earlier been found in reactive arthritis patients' fluid and blood.

The sample was blood, either unsorted or a sorted T cell fraction (not recorded which). This clonotype was sampled from a male donor with ankylosing spondylitis or in good health (not recorded which). The V call is TRBV10-3, the J call TRBJ1-2; 7 bases map to TRBD1. The CDR3 region has the DNA TGTGCCATCAGTAAGAGCGCACCGGGACAGCTTAACTATGGCTACACCTTC. Protein sequence: CAISKSAPGQLNYGYTF.